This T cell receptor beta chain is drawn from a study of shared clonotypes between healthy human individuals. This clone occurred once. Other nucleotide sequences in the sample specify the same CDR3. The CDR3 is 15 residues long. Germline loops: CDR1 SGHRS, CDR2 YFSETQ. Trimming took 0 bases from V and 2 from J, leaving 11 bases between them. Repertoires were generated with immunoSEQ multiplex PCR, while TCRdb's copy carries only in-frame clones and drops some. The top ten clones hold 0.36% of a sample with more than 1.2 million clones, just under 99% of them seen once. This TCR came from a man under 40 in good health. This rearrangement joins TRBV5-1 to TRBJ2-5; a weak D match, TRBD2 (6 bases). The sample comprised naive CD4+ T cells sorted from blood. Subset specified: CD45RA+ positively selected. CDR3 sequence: CASSLAPGGQETQYF. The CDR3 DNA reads TGCGCCAGCAGCTTGGCCCCCGGGGGACAAGAGACCCAGTACTTC.